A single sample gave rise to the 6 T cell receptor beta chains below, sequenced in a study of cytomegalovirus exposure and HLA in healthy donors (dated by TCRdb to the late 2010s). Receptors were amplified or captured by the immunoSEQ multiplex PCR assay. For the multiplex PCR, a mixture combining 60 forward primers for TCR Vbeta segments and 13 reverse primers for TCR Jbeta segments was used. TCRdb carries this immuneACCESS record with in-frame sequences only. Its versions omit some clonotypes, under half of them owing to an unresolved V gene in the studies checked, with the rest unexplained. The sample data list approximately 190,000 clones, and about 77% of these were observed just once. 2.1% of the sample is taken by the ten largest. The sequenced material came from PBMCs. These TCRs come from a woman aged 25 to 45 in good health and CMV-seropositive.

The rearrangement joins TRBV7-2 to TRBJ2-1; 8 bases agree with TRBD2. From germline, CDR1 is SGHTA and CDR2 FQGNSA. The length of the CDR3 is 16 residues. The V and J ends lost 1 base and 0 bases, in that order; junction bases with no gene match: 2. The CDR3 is CASSLGSGSSYNEQFF. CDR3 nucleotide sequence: TGTGCCAGCAGCTTAGGAAGCGGGAGCTCCTACAATGAGCAGTTCTTC.

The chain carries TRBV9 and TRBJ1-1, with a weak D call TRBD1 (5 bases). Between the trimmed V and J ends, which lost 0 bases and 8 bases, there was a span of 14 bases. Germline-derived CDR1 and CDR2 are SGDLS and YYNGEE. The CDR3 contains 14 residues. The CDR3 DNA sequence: TGTGCCAGCAGCGTAGGAGGCAGGGTTGGGGAAGCTTTCTTT. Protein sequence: CASSVGGRVGEAFF.

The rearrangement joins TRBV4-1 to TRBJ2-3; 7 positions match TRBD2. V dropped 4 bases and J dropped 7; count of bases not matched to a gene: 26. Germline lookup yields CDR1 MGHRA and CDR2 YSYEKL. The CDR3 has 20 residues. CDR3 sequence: CASSLWGTSGIERRVNTQYF. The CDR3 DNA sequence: TGCGCCAGCAGCCTTTGGGGAACGAGCGGGATAGAAAGAAGGGTAAATACGCAGTATTTT.

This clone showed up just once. The chain's CDR3 is CSVELGTGWAYEQYF. CDR3 in DNA: TGCAGCGTTGAACTTGGGACAGGGTGGGCCTACGAGCAGTACTTC. This chain uses TRBV29-1 with TRBJ2-7, with 9 bases identical to TRBD1. The CDR3 runs 15 residues. Germline CDR1 SQVTM, CDR2 ANQGSEA. Unmatched junction bases numbered 7, after V lost 2 bases and J lost 2 bases.

The CDR3: CASSVEQGTYNEQFF. CDR3 coding DNA: TGTGCCAGCAGTGTGGAACAGGGGACTTACAATGAGCAGTTCTTC. The V call is TRBV2, the J call TRBJ2-1; D is perhaps TRBD1 (7 bases). Germline-derived CDR1 and CDR2 are SNHLY and FYNNEI. V dropped 4 bases and J dropped 4 bases, with 14 bases sitting between them. This CDR3 comprises 15 residues.

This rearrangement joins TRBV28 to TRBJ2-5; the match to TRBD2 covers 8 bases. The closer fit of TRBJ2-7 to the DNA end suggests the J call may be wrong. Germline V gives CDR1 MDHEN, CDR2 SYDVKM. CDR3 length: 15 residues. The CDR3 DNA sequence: TGTGCCAGCAGTTTCTCCGTCAGCGGGAGACACGAGCAGTACTTC. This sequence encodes CASSFSVSGRHEQYF.